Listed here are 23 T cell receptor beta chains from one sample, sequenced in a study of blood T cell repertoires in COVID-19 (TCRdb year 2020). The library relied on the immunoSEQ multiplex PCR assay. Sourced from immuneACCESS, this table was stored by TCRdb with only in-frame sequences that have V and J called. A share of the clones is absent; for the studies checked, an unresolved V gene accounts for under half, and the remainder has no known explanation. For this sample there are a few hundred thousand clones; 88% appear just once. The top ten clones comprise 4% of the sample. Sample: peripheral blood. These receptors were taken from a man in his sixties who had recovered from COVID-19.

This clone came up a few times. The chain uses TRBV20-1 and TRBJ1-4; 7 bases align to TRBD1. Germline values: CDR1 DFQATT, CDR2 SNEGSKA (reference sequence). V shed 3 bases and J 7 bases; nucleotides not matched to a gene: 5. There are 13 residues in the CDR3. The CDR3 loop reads CSASEGGVEKLFF. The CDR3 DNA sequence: TGCAGTGCTAGTGAAGGGGGCGTTGAAAAACTGTTTTTT.

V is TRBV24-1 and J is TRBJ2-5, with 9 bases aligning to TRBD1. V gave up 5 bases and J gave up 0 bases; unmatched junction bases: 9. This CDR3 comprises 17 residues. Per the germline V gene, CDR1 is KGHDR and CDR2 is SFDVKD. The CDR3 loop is CATSAGWDRAYQETQYF. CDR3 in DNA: TGTGCCACCAGTGCCGGGTGGGACAGGGCTTACCAAGAGACCCAGTACTTC.

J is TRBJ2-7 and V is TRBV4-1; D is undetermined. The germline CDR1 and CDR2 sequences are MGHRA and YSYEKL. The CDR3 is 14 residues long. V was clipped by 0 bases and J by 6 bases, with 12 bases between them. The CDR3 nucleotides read TGCGCCAGCAGCCAAGATCTTGGTCGCAGCGAGCAGTACTTC. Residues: CASSQDLGRSEQYF.

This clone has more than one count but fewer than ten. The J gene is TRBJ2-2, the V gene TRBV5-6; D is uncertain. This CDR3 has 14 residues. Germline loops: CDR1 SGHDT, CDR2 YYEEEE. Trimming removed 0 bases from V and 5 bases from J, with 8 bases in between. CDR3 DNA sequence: TGTGCCAGCAGCTTGGGACTTCGTACCGGGGAGCTGTTTTTT. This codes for CASSLGLRTGELFF. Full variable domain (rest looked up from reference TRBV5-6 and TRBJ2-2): DAGVTQSPTHLIKTRGQQVTLRCSPKSGHDTVSWYQQALGQGPQFIFQYYEEEERQRGNFPDRFSGHQFPNYSSELNVNALLLGDSALYLCASSLGLRTGELFFGEGSRLTVL.

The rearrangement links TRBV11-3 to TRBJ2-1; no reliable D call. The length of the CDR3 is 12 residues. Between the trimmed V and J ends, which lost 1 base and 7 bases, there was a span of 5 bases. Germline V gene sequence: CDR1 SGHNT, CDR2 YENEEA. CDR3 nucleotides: TGTGCCAGCAGCTTAGGTCGGAATGAGCAGTTCTTC. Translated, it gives CASSLGRNEQFF.

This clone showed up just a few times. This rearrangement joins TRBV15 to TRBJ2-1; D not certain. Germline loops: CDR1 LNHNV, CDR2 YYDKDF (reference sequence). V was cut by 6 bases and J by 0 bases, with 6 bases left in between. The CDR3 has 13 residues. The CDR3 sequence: CATSHYSYNEQFF. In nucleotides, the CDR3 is TGTGCCACCAGTCACTACTCCTACAATGAGCAGTTCTTC.

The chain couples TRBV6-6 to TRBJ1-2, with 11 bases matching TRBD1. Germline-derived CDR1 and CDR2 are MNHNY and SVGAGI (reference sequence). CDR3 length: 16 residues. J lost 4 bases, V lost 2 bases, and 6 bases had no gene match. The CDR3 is CASSYTDRGRGYGYTF. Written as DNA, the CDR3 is TGTGCCAGCAGTTACACGGACAGGGGGCGAGGCTATGGCTACACCTTC.

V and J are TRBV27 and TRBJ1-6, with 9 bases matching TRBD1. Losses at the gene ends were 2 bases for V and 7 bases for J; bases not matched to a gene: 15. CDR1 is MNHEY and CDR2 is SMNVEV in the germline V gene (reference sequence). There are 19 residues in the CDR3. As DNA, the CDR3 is TGTGCCAGCAGTTTACGGAGACAGGGGGGGCAAAACGGGAATTCACCCCTCCACTTT. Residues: CASSLRRQGGQNGNSPLHF.

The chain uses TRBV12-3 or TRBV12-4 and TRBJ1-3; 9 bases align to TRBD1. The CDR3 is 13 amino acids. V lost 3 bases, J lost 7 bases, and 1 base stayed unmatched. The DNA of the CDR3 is TGTGCCAGCAGTTTTGACAGGGGGAACACCATATATTTT. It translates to CASSFDRGNTIYF.

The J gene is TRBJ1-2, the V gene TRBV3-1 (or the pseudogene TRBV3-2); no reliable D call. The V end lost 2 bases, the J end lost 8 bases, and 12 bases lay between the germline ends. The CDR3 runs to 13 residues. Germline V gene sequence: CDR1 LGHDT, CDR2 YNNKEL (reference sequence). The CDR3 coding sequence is TGTGCCAGCAGCCAAATTAGCAGTTGGGGCTACACCTTC. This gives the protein CASSQISSWGYTF.

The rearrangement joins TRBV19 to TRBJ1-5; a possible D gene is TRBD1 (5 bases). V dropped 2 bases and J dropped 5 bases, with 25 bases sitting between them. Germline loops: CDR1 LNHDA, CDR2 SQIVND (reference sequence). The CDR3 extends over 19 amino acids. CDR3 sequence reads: CASSIRGGGSGSRDQPQHF. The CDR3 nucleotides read TGTGCCAGTAGTATAAGGGGCGGAGGGAGTGGTTCTCGCGATCAGCCCCAGCATTTT.

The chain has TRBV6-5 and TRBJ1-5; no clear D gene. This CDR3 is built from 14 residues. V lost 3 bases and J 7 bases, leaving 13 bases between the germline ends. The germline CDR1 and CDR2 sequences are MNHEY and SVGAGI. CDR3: CASSYRLMGQPQHF. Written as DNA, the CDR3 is TGTGCCAGCAGTTATAGGCTGATGGGCCAGCCCCAGCATTTT.

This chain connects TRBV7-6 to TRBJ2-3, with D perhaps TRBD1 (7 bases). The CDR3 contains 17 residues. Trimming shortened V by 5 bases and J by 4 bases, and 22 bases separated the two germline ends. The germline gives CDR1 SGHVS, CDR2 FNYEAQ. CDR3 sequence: CASSTNPQGGGADTQYF. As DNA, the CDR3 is TGTGCCAGCAGCACCAACCCTCAGGGGGGTGGCGCAGATACGCAGTATTTT.

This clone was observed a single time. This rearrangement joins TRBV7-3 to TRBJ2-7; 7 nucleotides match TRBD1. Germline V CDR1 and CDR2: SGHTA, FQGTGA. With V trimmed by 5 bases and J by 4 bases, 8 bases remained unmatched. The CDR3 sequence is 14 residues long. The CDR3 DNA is TGTGCCAGCAGCCCCGGGACAGAACGTTACGAGCAGTACTTC. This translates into CASSPGTERYEQYF. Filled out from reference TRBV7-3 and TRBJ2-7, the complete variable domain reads GAGVSQTPSNKVTEKGKYVELRCDPISGHTALYWYRQSLGQGPEFLIYFQGTGAADDSGLPNDRFFAVRPEGSVSTLKIQRTERGDSAVYLCASSPGTERYEQYFGPGTRLTVT.

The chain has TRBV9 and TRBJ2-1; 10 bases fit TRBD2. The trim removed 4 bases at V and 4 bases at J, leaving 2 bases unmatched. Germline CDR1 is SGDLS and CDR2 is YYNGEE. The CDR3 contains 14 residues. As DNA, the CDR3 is TGTGCCAGCAGCCCGGGACTAGCGTACAATGAGCAGTTCTTC. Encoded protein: CASSPGLAYNEQFF.

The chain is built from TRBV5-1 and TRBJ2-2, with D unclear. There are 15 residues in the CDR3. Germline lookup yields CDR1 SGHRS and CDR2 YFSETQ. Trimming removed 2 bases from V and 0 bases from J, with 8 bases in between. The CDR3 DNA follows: TGCGCCAGCAGCTTCCAGGATGCGAACACCGGGGAGCTGTTTTTT. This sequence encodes CASSFQDANTGELFF.

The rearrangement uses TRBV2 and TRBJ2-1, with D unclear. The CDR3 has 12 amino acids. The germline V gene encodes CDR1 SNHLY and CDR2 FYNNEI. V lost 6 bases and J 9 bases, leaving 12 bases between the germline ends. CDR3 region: CASRPWSSEQFF. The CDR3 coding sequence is TGTGCCAGCAGGCCTTGGAGCAGTGAGCAGTTCTTC.

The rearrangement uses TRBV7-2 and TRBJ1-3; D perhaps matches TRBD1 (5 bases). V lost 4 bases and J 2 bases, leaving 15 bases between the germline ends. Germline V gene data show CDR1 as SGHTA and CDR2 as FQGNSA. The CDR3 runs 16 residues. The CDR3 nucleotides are TGTGCCAGCAGCTCAACTCCAGGGATCACTGGAAACACCATATATTTT. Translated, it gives CASSSTPGITGNTIYF.

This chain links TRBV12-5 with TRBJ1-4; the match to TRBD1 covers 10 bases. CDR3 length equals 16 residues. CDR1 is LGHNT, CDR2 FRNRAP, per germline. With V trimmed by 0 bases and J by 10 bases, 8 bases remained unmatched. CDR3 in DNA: TGTGCTAGTGGTTTGGTACTGGGGACAGGGGCTGCAAAACTGTTTTTT. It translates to CASGLVLGTGAAKLFF.

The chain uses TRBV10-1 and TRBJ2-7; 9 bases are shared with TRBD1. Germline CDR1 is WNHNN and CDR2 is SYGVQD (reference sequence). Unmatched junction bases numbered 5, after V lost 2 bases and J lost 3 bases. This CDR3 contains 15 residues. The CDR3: CASSEGDRDLYEQYF. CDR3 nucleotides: TGCGCCAGCAGTGAGGGGGACAGGGATCTCTACGAGCAGTACTTC.

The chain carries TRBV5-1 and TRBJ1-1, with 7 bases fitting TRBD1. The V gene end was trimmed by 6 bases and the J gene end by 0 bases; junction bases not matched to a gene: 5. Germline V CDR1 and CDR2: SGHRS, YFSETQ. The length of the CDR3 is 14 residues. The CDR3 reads CASNRDSLNTEAFF. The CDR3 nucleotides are TGCGCCAGCAACAGGGACAGCCTGAACACTGAAGCTTTCTTT.

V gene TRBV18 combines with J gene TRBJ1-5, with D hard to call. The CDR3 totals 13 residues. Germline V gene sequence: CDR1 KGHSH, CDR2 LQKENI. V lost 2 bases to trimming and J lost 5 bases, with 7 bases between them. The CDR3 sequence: CASSPFQDQPQHF. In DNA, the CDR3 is TGTGCCAGCTCACCATTCCAGGATCAGCCCCAGCATTTT.

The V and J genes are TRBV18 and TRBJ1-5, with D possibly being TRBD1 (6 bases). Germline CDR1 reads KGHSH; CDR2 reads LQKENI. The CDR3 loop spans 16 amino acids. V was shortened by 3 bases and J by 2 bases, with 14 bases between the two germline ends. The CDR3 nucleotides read TGTGCCAGCTCACCCCCAGGGGCGGTGGGCAATCAGCCCCAGCATTTT. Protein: CASSPPGAVGNQPQHF. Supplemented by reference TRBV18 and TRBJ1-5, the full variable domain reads NAGVMQNPRHLVRRRGQEARLRCSPMKGHSHVYWYRQLPEEGLKFMVYLQKENIIDESGMPKERFSAEFPKEGPSILRIQQVVRGDSAAYFCASSPPGAVGNQPQHFGDGTRLSIL.